This paragraph covers one TCR beta chain sequence. Its antigen is not yet known. The sample holds no much larger clone one base away, and base qualities are not on file. Ipilimumab was given at 1 mg/kg intravenously on day 1 of selected weeks, and checkpoint therapy started 14 to 28 days after autologous transplant. Nivolumab was administered at 3 mg/kg intravenously on day 1 of weeks 1, 4, 7, 10, and every two weeks through week 26. The study was a Phase Ib clinical trial testing combined checkpoint inhibition with ipilimumab and nivolumab as consolidation after autologous stem cell transplantation. These data come from a study of ipilimumab plus nivolumab after autologous stem cell transplantation (dated by TCRdb to about 2021). Looking at the study overall: The median number of doses received by trial patients was 4 to 6 for ipilimumab and under 10 for nivolumab. Primary refractory and relapsed disease were included in the DLBCL cohort, with 18-month progression-free survival of about 82% and 31%, respectively. The intent-to-treat population of the trial was made up of some 36 patients. Patients with high-risk diffuse large B cell lymphoma, mature T cell lymphoma, or multiple myeloma undergoing autologous transplant were enrolled in the trial. The full study reports these points: According to the authors, a biologic rationale for studying the approach further came from T cell receptor repertoire, regulatory T cell phenotype and gut microbiota profiles. The authors concluded that combined checkpoint inhibition appeared tolerable when used as consolidation after transplant.

From the cysteine up to the phenylalanine, the CDR3 has a length of 14 residues. The sequence is cut down to CDR3 DNA, 42 bases in frame from base 1. V and J lose 1 base and 8 bases, and a span of 14 bases separates them. The germline V gene (reference sequence) sets CDR1 to SEHNR and CDR2 to FQNEAQ. The receptor library was made with the immunoSEQ multiplex PCR assay. Sourced from immuneACCESS, this table was stored by TCRdb with only in-frame sequences that have V and J called. A share of the clones is absent; for the studies checked, an unresolved V gene accounts for under half, and the remainder has no known explanation. The sample data list 84,000 or so clones, and 83% of these were observed just once. The top ten hold approximately 2.2% of the sample.

The TCR was taken from a male donor with diffuse large B-cell lymphoma. Source: PBMCs, taken in a trial of ipilimumab plus nivolumab as post-transplant consolidation. The chain employs TRBV7-9 and TRBJ1-2, with the D gene not confidently named. At the DNA level, the sequence is TGTGCCAGCAGCTTAGAAATCTCTGGCATGGGCTACACCTTC. Its protein reads: CASSLEISGMGYTF.